This TCR beta chain was identified during a study of blood T cell repertoires in COVID-19 (dated by TCRdb to 2020 to 2021). About the study as a whole: The collaborator samples originated in the United States, Italy and Spain and spanned the acute and convalescent phases of COVID-19. Where available, HLA class I and class II types were obtained from metadata supplied by the sample provider rather than from assay-based typing. The repertoires were made available in a free public database intended to serve as a resource for research on the immune response to SARS-CoV-2. The samples were drawn from two sources: the first 160 participants of the ongoing ImmuneRACE study, and over 950 subjects contributed by 6 global collaborators. The dataset comprised deeply sampled blood TCRbeta repertoires from subjects exposed to, actively infected with, or recovered from COVID-19. The material from the prospective study consisted of cDNA or gDNA derived from T cells, B-cell-depleted T cells, or PBMCs. Sample metadata almost always included a de-identified subject ID, COVID-19 status, age in years and sex. General study outcomes and caveats: How much clinical and demographic metadata was included differed by source and by participant, and the metadata was provided uncurated.

CDR1 is given as KGHSH and CDR2 as LQKENI, both from the germline V gene. Inclusive of the bounding cysteine and phenylalanine, the CDR3 is 18 residues long. The entry retains the CDR3 DNA only, 54 bases that are in frame from base 1. The junction shows trimming of 4 bases on V and 0 bases on J, and the gene matches do not reach 11 bases of it. The immunoSEQ Assay, a bias-controlled multiplex PCR, was used to amplify TCRbeta CDR3 regions from genomic DNA. For the original study's pipeline: Nucleated cell counts per sample were estimated from amplification of reference gene primers within the assay. To quantify the absolute abundance of each unique TCRbeta CDR3 rearrangement, sequence reads were collapsed and filtered. Productive Simpson clonality was computed per sample as the square root of Simpson's diversity index over productive rearrangements. TCRdb retrieved this table from immuneACCESS and kept in-frame rearrangements only. Not all clones are present; in checked studies, unresolved V genes account for under half, and no reason is known for the remainder. V, J and clone size are taken as reported in that table, and D and trimming were inferred from the DNA itself. The sample yields 300,000 or so clones; roughly 87% were counted once. The ten largest account for about 6% of the sample.

With respect to this clone: No antigen is known for it. No much larger clone exists at a distance of one base, and base qualities are not known.

Participants in the prospective study were aged roughly 18 to 89 years, lived in 24 United States geographic areas, and enrolled through a virtual design. Cohort assignment in the prospective study relied on participant-reported clinical history from a screening survey and a study questionnaire. Recovered participants in ImmuneRACE Cohort 3 were defined as having two consecutive negative NP/OP PCR tests, clearance from a healthcare professional, or resolution of symptoms. Mobile phlebotomists in the prospective study collected whole blood, serum and a nasopharyngeal or oropharyngeal swab from every participant. Additional blood draws and questionnaires over an approximately 2-month period could optionally be provided by prospective study participants. Before DNA extraction, blood samples from the prospective study were shipped at room temperature or frozen.

The V and J segments used are TRBV18 and TRBJ1-4; 7 bases in between match TRBD1. This sequence was found in a woman in her 30s who had recovered from COVID-19. Sequences were obtained from PBMCs or T cells enriched from blood (not recorded which). The DNA is as follows: TGTGCCAGCTCACGGCGGACAGGAGGGGGTCCAACTAATGAAAAACTGTTTTTT. This is translated as CASSRRTGGGPTNEKLFF. Outside the CDR3, residues come from the reference TRBV18 and TRBJ1-4 proteins, so the full variable domain is: NAGVMQNPRHLVRRRGQEARLRCSPMKGHSHVYWYRQLPEEGLKFMVYLQKENIIDESGMPKERFSAEFPKEGPSILRIQQVVRGDSAAYFCASSRRTGGGPTNEKLFFGSGTQLSVL.